This T cell receptor beta chain was retrieved from a study of cytomegalovirus exposure and HLA in healthy donors. Study background: A prior study identified over 100 million unique TCR beta sequences from 190 million or so T cells.

With 60 Vbeta and 13 Jbeta primers, the PCR was carried out. The protocol was immunoSEQ multiplex PCR, while the TCRdb copy is restricted to in-frame clones and leaves out a portion. Among some 170,000 clones listed, approximately 90% were seen once. The sequence came from a woman younger than 45 in good health and CMV-seronegative. Sequenced material: PBMCs.

Written as DNA, the CDR3 is TGTGCCTCCGCCCGGACAGGGGGCGGCGAGCAGTACTTC. It yields the protein CASARTGGGEQYF. The J gene is TRBJ2-7, the V gene TRBV19, with 11 bases fitting TRBD1. V lost 11 bases and J lost 6; bases outside the gene matches: 9. The CDR3 has 13 residues. Germline lookup yields CDR1 LNHDA and CDR2 SQIVND (reference sequence).